The clone carrying this T cell receptor beta chain was detected once. Trimming at V came to 8 bases and at J to 7 bases, leaving 14 bases not matched to a gene. This CDR3 spans 17 amino acids. Germline V gene data show CDR1 as SNHLY and CDR2 as FYNNEI. These data originate in a study of blood T cell repertoires in COVID-19. About the study: Samples of COVID-19 (acute and convalescent) were obtained from the United States, Italy and Spain. Nucleic acid was either cDNA or gDNA, and it came from T cells, B-cell-depleted T cells, or PBMCs.

Original methodology: Amplification with reference gene primers provided the estimates of nucleated cell counts. Using immunoSEQ multiplex PCR, the repertoire was profiled, and TCRdb retains in-frame clones only, with some absent. V, J and clone size were drawn from that table, and D and trimming were deduced from the DNA. Of about 240,000 clones listed, roughly 86% are singletons. The sample comprised PBMCs or T cells enriched from blood (not recorded which). This receptor was obtained from a woman between 25 and 40 years old with acute COVID-19. This chain uses TRBV2 with TRBJ2-2; 12 bases match TRBD2. The CDR3 sequence: CASVAILAGGRIGELFF. The DNA of the CDR3 is TGTGCCAGCGTCGCAATTCTAGCGGGGGGGCGGATCGGGGAGCTGTTTTTT.